These 12 T cell receptor beta chains came from one sample sequenced in a study of CD8+CD57+ T cells in acquired aplastic anemia. Template material for TCR beta VDJ and CDR3 profiling consisted of genomic DNA. TCRdb called the reads again in MiXCR, with one record for every CDR3 protein. The data show 68,000 or so distinct CDR3 sequences, roughly 50% seen once. Sequenced input: sorted CD4+, CD8+, or CD8+CD57+ T cells (not recorded which) from PBMCs. These receptors came from a human donor in good health, serving as a control.

A note on this clonotype: Because the CDR3 is missing its conserved closing phenylalanine or tryptophan, this is likely a read error. The CDR3 region has the DNA TGTGCCAGCAGCTTATTCCAGGGCCCAAATTCACCCCTCCACTCT. Translated, it gives CASSLFQGPNSPLHS. The V gene is TRBV7-3, the J gene TRBJ1-6; perhaps TRBD1 as D (5 bases). With 2 bases removed from V and 7 bases from J, the gap between germline ends came to 12 bases. The CDR3 is 15 amino acids. CDR1 is SGHTA and CDR2 is FQGTGA in the germline V gene.

The chain links TRBV15 to TRBJ2-1, with 13 bases that match TRBD2. Germline values: CDR1 LNHNV, CDR2 YYDKDF (reference sequence). V lost 5 bases, J lost 9 bases, and 10 bases stayed unmatched. This CDR3 spans 16 amino acids. This CDR3 is CATSRGLAGEGGEQFF. The CDR3 DNA reads as TGTGCCACCAGCCGAGGACTAGCGGGGGAAGGTGGTGAGCAGTTCTTC.

This clonotype was recorded at least ten times. The chain combines TRBV24-1 with TRBJ2-5; a possible D gene is TRBD1 (6 bases). Germline V CDR1 and CDR2: KGHDR, SFDVKD. Trimming cost V 2 bases and J 0 bases, with 15 bases left between them. CDR3 length equals 17 residues. The CDR3 is CATSDYPTGDDQETQYF. CDR3 nucleotide sequence: TGTGCCACCAGTGATTACCCGACAGGAGACGACCAAGAGACCCAGTACTTC.

This clonotype occurred a few times. The chain joins TRBV2 to TRBJ2-7, with 7 bases that match TRBD2. Germline V gene sequence: CDR1 SNHLY, CDR2 FYNNEI. J lost 1 base, V lost 0 bases, and 3 bases had no gene match. CDR3 length: 15 amino acids. The CDR3 region has the DNA TGTGCCAGCAGTGAAGCGGGGGGGTCGTCCTACGAGCAGTACTTC. Its translation: CASSEAGGSSYEQYF.

This rearrangement joins TRBV10-3 to TRBJ1-3; TRBD1 might be the D (6 bases). From germline, CDR1 is ENHRY and CDR2 SYGVKD. The V and J ends lost 6 bases and 3 bases respectively, with 6 bases between them. CDR3 size: 12 residues. The CDR3 is CAIRDSGNTIYF. Here the CDR3 DNA reads TGTGCCATCAGGGACAGTGGAAACACCATATATTTT.

This clonotype is a singleton in its sample. The chain couples TRBV20-1 to TRBJ1-2; 10 bases are shared with TRBD1. Germline assignment: CDR1 DFQATT and CDR2 SNEGSKA (reference sequence). V shed 3 bases and J 2 bases; nucleotides not matched to a gene: 3. This CDR3 has 14 amino acids. The DNA for the CDR3 is TGCAGTGCTAGTGGGGACAGGGGCAACTATGGCTACACCTTC. This gives the protein CSASGDRGNYGYTF.

Comments on this clonotype: One junction end does not reproduce the germline sequence, and a read error may be involved. V and J are TRBV25-1 and TRBJ2-1; maybe TRBD2 (5 bases). The CDR3 sequence is 14 residues long. In germline, CDR1 is MGHDK, CDR2 SYGVNS. The CDR3: CASSSPGDYNEQLF. DNA for the CDR3: TGTGCCAGCAGTAGCCCGGGCGACTACAATGAGCAGCTCTTC.

This chain links TRBV20-1 with TRBJ2-3; 8 bases fit TRBD1. Trimming cost V 6 bases and J 3 bases; bases outside gene matches: 11. The CDR3 loop spans 15 amino acids. Germline CDR1 reads DFQATT; CDR2 reads SNEGSKA (reference sequence). The DNA of the CDR3 is TGCAGTGCACCAACAGGGGGACGAGTGACAGATACGCAGTATTTT. This codes for CSAPTGGRVTDTQYF.

By share of the sample, this clonotype is medium-sized. The chain links TRBV10-2 to TRBJ2-1; the D gene is possibly TRBD1 (6 bases). CDR3 length equals 12 residues. Germline CDR1 reads WSHSY; CDR2 reads SAAADI. V lost 3 bases to trimming and J lost 10 bases, with 10 bases between them. CDR3 loop: CASSDPGDEQFF. In DNA, the CDR3 is TGCGCCAGCAGTGATCCAGGGGACGAGCAGTTCTTC.

This clonotype was observed many times. The chain is built from TRBV7-9 and TRBJ1-4; D is possibly TRBD1 (6 bases). This CDR3 comprises 15 residues. V was shortened by 4 bases and J by 2 bases, with 11 bases between the two germline ends. Germline V gives CDR1 SEHNR, CDR2 FQNEAQ (reference sequence). The CDR3 DNA sequence: TGTGCCAGCAGCTGGTCGGGGGCCACTAATGAAAAACTGTTTTTT. Encoded protein: CASSWSGATNEKLFF.

This clonotype was recorded at least ten times. The chain uses TRBV6-1 and TRBJ2-1; 7 bases agree with TRBD1. Germline V lookup: CDR1 MNHNS, CDR2 SASEGT. The CDR3 has 14 amino acids. V lost 8 bases and J lost 3; bases outside the gene matches: 7. CDR3 nucleotide sequence: TGTGCCAGCCTGGACAGGTCGAACTACAATGAGCAGTTCTTC. This encodes CASLDRSNYNEQFF.

The chain has TRBV24-1 and TRBJ2-5; 7 bases map to TRBD2. V was clipped by 5 bases and J by 1 base; unmatched bases: 3. Germline lookup yields CDR1 KGHDR and CDR2 SFDVKD. There are 14 residues in the CDR3. The CDR3 is CATSGGGGQETQYF. The CDR3 coding sequence is TGTGCCACCAGTGGCGGCGGGGGCCAAGAGACCCAGTACTTC.